The 10 T cell receptor beta chains below come from one sample, sequenced in a study of technical replicates of blood from several donors. TCRdb keeps only in-frame clones here, not all; method: immunoSEQ multiplex PCR. The repertoire has over 55,000 clones, just under 97% of them found once; the top ten carry over 0.2%. The sequencing input was T cells isolated from PBMCs. These receptors came from a human donor in good health.

The rearrangement links TRBV14 to TRBJ2-7; 14 positions match TRBD2. This CDR3 is built from 20 residues. Looked up from germline, CDR1 is SGHDN and CDR2 is FVKESK. With 0 bases clipped from V and 2 bases from J, the junction kept 12 bases outside the gene matches. The CDR3 is CASSQDVAGLAGGLTYEQYF. For the CDR3, the DNA is TGTGCCAGCAGCCAAGATGTGGCAGGACTAGCGGGAGGACTAACCTACGAGCAGTACTTC.

The chain is built from TRBV19 and TRBJ1-5; perhaps TRBD1 as D (5 bases). The V end lost 3 bases, the J end lost 3 bases, and 15 bases lay between the germline ends. This CDR3 contains 16 residues. In germline, CDR1 is LNHDA, CDR2 SQIVND (reference sequence). For the CDR3, the DNA is TGTGCCAGTAGTATCTGGGGCGGGGGAGACAATCAGCCCCAGCATTTT. Amino acid sequence: CASSIWGGGDNQPQHF. Combining the CDR3 with reference TRBV19 and TRBJ1-5 gives the whole variable domain DGGITQSPKYLFRKEGQNVTLSCEQNLNHDAMYWYRQDPGQGLRLIYYSQIVNDFQKGDIAEGYSVSREKKESFPLTVTSAQKNPTAFYLCASSIWGGGDNQPQHFGDGTRLSIL.

Here the CDR3 reads CASSEGTNTQYF. The CDR3 coding sequence is TGTGCCAGCAGTGAAGGGACTAATACGCAGTATTTT. V and J are TRBV25-1 and TRBJ2-3; 7 bases fit TRBD2. V lost 2 bases, J lost 7 bases, and 0 bases stayed unmatched. The CDR3 totals 12 residues. Looked up from germline, CDR1 is MGHDK and CDR2 is SYGVNS.

The rearrangement joins TRBV25-1 to TRBJ2-7, with 10 bases aligning to TRBD1. CDR3 length: 15 residues. The V segment lost 4 bases and the J segment 3 bases; nucleotides outside the gene matches: 6. Germline V gene sequence: CDR1 MGHDK, CDR2 SYGVNS. The DNA for the CDR3 is TGTGCCAGCAGTGCTTGGGGACAGGGGAACTACGAGCAGTACTTC. It specifies CASSAWGQGNYEQYF.

The J gene is TRBJ2-5, the V gene TRBV25-1, with a possible D match to TRBD2 (5 bases). The CDR3 has 17 residues. V gave up 6 bases and J gave up 5 bases, with 25 bases separating them. Germline CDR1 MGHDK, CDR2 SYGVNS. CDR3 bases: TGTGCCAGCAGAGAGACGGGGAAAAGCGTCCCGGGTGAGACCCAGTACTTC. Residues: CASRETGKSVPGETQYF.

The CDR3: CASSQLGLQNVKRDTNYGYTF. CDR3 nucleotide sequence: TGTGCCAGCAGCCAGCTAGGACTCCAGAACGTCAAGAGGGATACTAACTATGGCTACACCTTC. The chain recombines TRBV14 with TRBJ1-2, with D uncertain. V lost 3 bases and J lost 0, with 29 bases in between. This CDR3 has 21 residues. The germline gives CDR1 SGHDN, CDR2 FVKESK.

To note about this clone: One junction end disagrees with the germline gene, perhaps due to a read error. The CDR3 DNA is TGTGCCAGTAGTCTCGTACTGGCGGGATCCTCCAACGAGCAGTACTTC. Encoded protein: CASSLVLAGSSNEQYF. The chain carries TRBV19 and TRBJ2-7, with D maybe TRBD2 (6 bases). CDR1 is LNHDA, CDR2 SQIVND, per germline (reference sequence). This CDR3 has 16 residues.

The sample holds one count of this clone. CDR3 residues: CASSMGQGPGAGEQYF. The CDR3 nucleotides read TGTGCCAGTAGTATGGGACAGGGGCCAGGGGCTGGCGAGCAGTACTTC. The rearrangement links TRBV19 to TRBJ2-7; 10 bases line up with TRBD1. Germline assignment: CDR1 LNHDA and CDR2 SQIVND (reference sequence). V lost 3 bases and J lost 6; bases outside the gene matches: 11. This CDR3 has 16 amino acids.

The rearrangement links TRBV19 to TRBJ1-2; D may be TRBD1 (6 bases). V dropped 4 bases and J dropped 6 bases, with 12 bases sitting between them. This CDR3 comprises 13 residues. Per germline, CDR1 LNHDA and CDR2 SQIVND (reference sequence). The CDR3, as DNA: TGTGCCAGTAGTACCCAGGACAGAGATGGCTACACCTTC. Translated, it gives CASSTQDRDGYTF.

This sequence joins TRBV15 and TRBJ2-1; D perhaps matches TRBD2 (6 bases). The CDR3 totals 16 residues. Between the trimmed V and J ends, which lost 6 bases and 9 bases, there was a span of 24 bases. Germline CDR1 reads LNHNV; CDR2 reads YYDKDF (reference sequence). The CDR3 reads CATSNGRAGSIGEQFF. CDR3 DNA: TGTGCCACCAGTAACGGTCGGGCCGGGAGCATAGGTGAGCAGTTCTTC.